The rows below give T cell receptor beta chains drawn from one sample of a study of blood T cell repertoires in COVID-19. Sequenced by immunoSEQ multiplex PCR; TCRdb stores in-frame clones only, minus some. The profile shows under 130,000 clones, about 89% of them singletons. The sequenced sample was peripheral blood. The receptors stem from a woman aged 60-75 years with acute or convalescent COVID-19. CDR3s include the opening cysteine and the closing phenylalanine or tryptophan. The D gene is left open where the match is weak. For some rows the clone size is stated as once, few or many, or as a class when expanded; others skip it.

CASSGTPTSRNEQFF	TGTGCCAGCAGCGGGACACCGACTAGTCGCAATGAGCAGTTCTTC	TRBV9	NA	TRBJ2-1	NA
CASSVTDSGANVLTF	TGTGCCAGCAGCGTGACAGACTCTGGGGCCAACGTCCTGACTTTC	TRBV7-3	NA	TRBJ2-6	NA
CASSHGQGRPQPQHF	TGTGCCAGTAGTCATGGACAGGGTCGCCCTCAGCCCCAGCATTTT	TRBV19	TRBD1	TRBJ1-5	NA
CASSPLDGQGSGNTIYF	TGTGCCAGTAGTCCACTTGACGGACAGGGCTCTGGAAACACCATATATTTT	TRBV19	TRBD1	TRBJ1-3	NA
CASSQAGTGGAGSGNTIYF	TGCGCCAGCAGCCAAGCAGGGACAGGGGGCGCCGGGTCTGGAAACACCATATATTTT	TRBV4-1	TRBD1	TRBJ1-3	NA
CASSETGEWEKLFF	TGTGCCAGCAGTGAAACCGGGGAATGGGAAAAACTGTTTTTT	TRBV2	NA	TRBJ1-4	NA
CSLGTSLHNEQFF	TGTTCCTTGGGGACTAGTCTTCACAATGAGCAGTTCTTC	TRBV5-4	TRBD2	TRBJ2-1	NA
CASGLSRRAFF	TGTGCTAGTGGTTTGTCGAGGAGAGCTTTCTTT	TRBV12-5	NA	TRBJ1-1	NA
CASSDRQGASTGELFF	TGTGCCAGCAGCGACCGCCAGGGGGCGAGCACCGGGGAGCTGTTTTTT	TRBV7-9	TRBD1	TRBJ2-2	NA
CSASQDRPNYGYTF	TGCAGTGCTAGTCAGGACAGACCTAACTATGGCTACACCTTC	TRBV20-1	NA	TRBJ1-2	NA
CASSELPGQGHTGELFF	TGTGCCAGCAGTGAACTACCGGGACAGGGTCACACCGGGGAGCTGTTTTTT	TRBV2	TRBD1	TRBJ2-2	NA
CASSDPSGSLNTQYF	TGCGCCAGCAGCGACCCTAGCGGGAGTCTAAATACGCAGTATTTT	TRBV5-1	TRBD2	TRBJ2-3	NA
CASSSQREGRTGELFF	TGTGCCAGCAGCTCCCAGCGGGAGGGCCGAACCGGGGAGCTGTTTTTT	TRBV3-1/TRBV3-2	TRBD2	TRBJ2-2	few
CASSRGIGEKLFF	TGTGCCAGCAGTCGAGGAATAGGAGAAAAACTGTTTTTT	TRBV6-5	NA	TRBJ1-4	NA
CASSRAGEGGNQPQHF	TGTGCCAGCAGCCGTGCCGGGGAGGGGGGCAATCAGCCCCAGCATTTT	TRBV3-1/TRBV3-2	NA	TRBJ1-5	NA
CASSELAVSYNEQFF	TGTGCCAGCAGTGAGCTAGCGGTCTCCTACAATGAGCAGTTCTTC	TRBV25-1	TRBD2	TRBJ2-1	NA
CASSSILGGKNLDTQYF	TGTGCCAGCAGCTCCATCCTTGGCGGGAAGAATTTGGATACGCAGTATTTT	TRBV11-3	NA	TRBJ2-3	NA
CASSVGGQGGYEQYF	TGTGCCAGCAGCGTAGGAGGACAGGGCGGTTACGAGCAGTACTTC	TRBV9	TRBD1	TRBJ2-7	few
CASSLARAREEETQYF	TGCGCCAGCAGCTTGGCCCGGGCCAGGGAGGAAGAGACCCAGTACTTC	TRBV5-1	NA	TRBJ2-5	NA
CASSLEGKILHF	TGTGCCAGCAGCCTGGAGGGAAAGATCCTCCACTTT	TRBV6-5	NA	TRBJ1-6	NA
CASTTLTQKLFF	TGTGCCAGCACCACGCTCACCCAGAAACTGTTTTTT	TRBV28	NA	TRBJ1-4	NA
CASSPPSAGPDTQYF	TGTGCCAGCTCACCCCCGTCAGCGGGCCCAGATACGCAGTATTTT	TRBV18	NA	TRBJ2-3	NA
CASSVSGTISTDTQYF	TGTGCCAGCAGCGTTTCCGGGACTATCTCTACAGATACGCAGTATTTT	TRBV9	TRBD2	TRBJ2-3	NA
CASSPDSVKKTEAFF	TGTGCCAGCTCACCCGACAGTGTCAAGAAGACTGAAGCTTTCTTT	TRBV18	NA	TRBJ1-1	NA
CASSYRSGTGVLDSYNEQFF	TGTGCCAGCAGTTACCGAAGCGGGACAGGGGTCCTCGACTCCTACAATGAGCAGTTCTTC	TRBV27	TRBD1	TRBJ2-1	NA
CASRPDYTDTQYF	TGTGCCAGCAGGCCGGACTACACAGATACGCAGTATTTT	TRBV6-6	NA	TRBJ2-3	NA
CASSFGGNQPQHF	TGTGCCAGCAGCTTCGGGGGGAACCAGCCCCAGCATTTT	TRBV7-9	NA	TRBJ1-5	NA
CAWSYRGRNGYTF	TGTGCCTGGAGTTACAGGGGAAGGAACGGCTACACCTTC	TRBV30	TRBD1	TRBJ1-2	once
CASSHDDRGGNEQFF	TGTGCCAGCAGCCATGATGACCGGGGGGGTAATGAGCAGTTCTTC	TRBV4-2	TRBD2	TRBJ2-1	NA
CAWNLGDRGRANYGYTF	TGTGCCTGGAATTTAGGGGACAGGGGACGCGCCAACTATGGCTACACCTTC	TRBV30	TRBD1	TRBJ1-2	NA
CASSEAQGWGEKLFF	TGTGCCAGCAGTGAAGCGCAGGGGTGGGGTGAAAAACTGTTTTTT	TRBV6-1	NA	TRBJ1-4	NA
CASSLPLRGQGRFF	TGTGCCAGCAGTTTACCACTCAGGGGACAGGGAAGGTTCTTC	TRBV28	TRBD1	TRBJ2-1	NA
CASSLGQGGYGYTF	TGCGCCAGCAGCTTAGGTCAGGGGGGCTATGGCTACACCTTC	TRBV5-1	TRBD1	TRBJ1-2	NA
CASSIGTRVKPYNEQFF	TGTGCCAGCAGCATTGGGACACGAGTTAAGCCCTACAATGAGCAGTTCTTC	TRBV5-8	NA	TRBJ2-1	NA
CASSPRGGLASTGELFF	TGTGCCAGCAGCCCCCGGGGAGGGCTAGCATCCACCGGGGAGCTGTTTTTT	TRBV9	TRBD2	TRBJ2-2	NA
CAISESQGAQHF	TGTGCCATCAGTGAGAGCCAAGGGGCCCAGCATTTT	TRBV10-3	NA	TRBJ1-5	NA
CASSLSGTLAVQETQYF	TGTGCCAGCAGCTTGTCCGGTACGTTAGCGGTCCAAGAGACCCAGTACTTC	TRBV5-5	NA	TRBJ2-5	once
CASSQPGTLSYEQYF	TGTGCCAGCAGCCAACCCGGGACACTATCCTACGAGCAGTACTTC	TRBV3-1/TRBV3-2	NA	TRBJ2-7	NA
CASWRAWNYGYTF	TGTGCCAGCTGGAGGGCCTGGAACTATGGCTACACCTTC	TRBV21-1	NA	TRBJ1-2	NA
CATRRATEAFF	TGTGCCACCCGGAGGGCAACTGAAGCTTTCTTT	TRBV19	NA	TRBJ1-1	NA
CASRLAGTDTQYF	TGTGCCAGCAGACTAGCGGGGACAGATACGCAGTATTTT	TRBV5-4	TRBD2	TRBJ2-3	NA
CASSPQYEQFF	TGTGCCAGCAGCCCTCAGTATGAGCAGTTCTTC	TRBV12-3/TRBV12-4	NA	TRBJ2-1	NA